This paragraph reports one TCR beta chain. The antigen remains unidentified. This CDR3 is 13 amino acids long. The ends were cut back, 1 base at V and 4 bases at J, with 11 bases in the middle. Germline CDR1 is SQVTM and CDR2 is ANQGSEA. The entry originates in a study of T-cell reconstitution after alpha-beta-depleted transplantation in children. Study-level findings and limits: It was newly produced T cells that mostly accounted for T-cell counts and diversity one year after transplant. Recipient T cells and thymic progenitors that survived were the source of the high TCRbeta diversity seen at day 60 in some patients. As was reported, about two months after transplant, alpha-beta T cells came from several hundred expanded graft clones.

The authors prepared the TCRbeta library with unique molecular identifiers. TCRdb reprocessed the PCR reads via MiXCR and lists one record per CDR3 protein. The sample holds hundreds of thousands of distinct CDR3 sequences, 13% seen once. The TCR sequence derives from a male patient under 18 who had a stem cell transplant for acute myeloid leukemia, so the T cells may come from the graft donor. V and J are TRBV29-1 and TRBJ2-7; perhaps TRBD1 as D (6 bases). This specimen consisted of PBMCs, mostly from graft donor cells, obtained 360 days after TCRalphabeta/CD19-depleted stem cell transplant. CDR3 nucleotides: TGCAGCGTTGAAGCTGAGGACAGTTACGAGCAGTACTTC. This encodes CSVEAEDSYEQYF.